Below, 22 T cell receptor beta chains from the same sample are listed, as sequenced in a study of blood T cell repertoires in COVID-19. Here immunoSEQ multiplex PCR was the method, and the copy in TCRdb shows in-frame clones only, minus some. The sample carries more than 150,000 clones, around 86% recorded once. Sequencing input: peripheral blood. These receptors originate from a man in his sixties with COVID-19, enrolled during active disease.

Details on this clone: This specimen includes other DNA sequences encoding the same CDR3. V usage is TRBV5-8 and J usage is TRBJ1-5; D possibly corresponds to TRBD1 (6 bases). Trimming shortened V by 3 bases and J by 3 bases, and 10 bases separated the two germline ends. The CDR3 is 14 amino acids. The germline V gene encodes CDR1 SGHTS and CDR2 YDEGEE. The DNA for the CDR3 is TGTGCCAGCAGCTCACAGGGTACCAATCAGCCCCAGCATTTT. Translating it yields CASSSQGTNQPQHF. The whole variable domain, filled in from reference TRBV5-8 and TRBJ1-5, reads EAGVTQSPTHLIKTRGQQATLRCSPISGHTSVYWYQQALGLGLQFLLWYDEGEERNRGNFPPRFSGRQFPNYSSELNVNALELEDSALYLCASSSQGTNQPQHFGDGTRLSIL.

The chain uses TRBV27 and TRBJ1-2; 9 bases align to TRBD1. The V segment lost 5 bases and the J segment 4 bases; nucleotides outside the gene matches: 5. The CDR3 has 14 amino acids. Per the germline V gene, CDR1 is MNHEY and CDR2 is SMNVEV (reference sequence). The CDR3 spells CASSPGQGGYGYTF. As DNA, the CDR3 is TGTGCCAGCAGTCCGGGACAGGGCGGCTATGGCTACACCTTC.

The chain uses TRBV6-4 and TRBJ1-3; D is uncertain. The CDR3 runs 14 residues. Between the trimmed V and J ends, which lost 4 bases and 0 bases, there was a span of 7 bases. The germline V gene encodes CDR1 MRHNA and CDR2 SNTAGT. The DNA for the CDR3 is TGTGCCAGCAGTGGAGTGAGCTCTGGAAACACCATATATTTT. Its translation: CASSGVSSGNTIYF.

The rearrangement uses TRBV6-6 and TRBJ1-2; D gene uncertain. Trimming took off 2 bases at V and 4 bases at J, with 11 bases between the two ends. CDR3 size: 14 residues. CDR1 MNHNY and CDR2 SVGAGI come from the germline V gene (reference sequence). The CDR3: CASSYQQARYGYTF. CDR3 sequence (DNA): TGTGCCAGCAGTTACCAGCAGGCCCGCTATGGCTACACCTTC.

This rearrangement joins TRBV27 to TRBJ2-7, with TRBD1 matching 8 bases. Germline-derived CDR1 and CDR2 are MNHEY and SMNVEV (reference sequence). The CDR3 spans 15 residues. V dropped 5 bases and J dropped 1; count of bases not matched to a gene: 7. In DNA, the CDR3 is TGTGCCAGCAGTCCGGAGACAGGGGCATCCTACGAGCAGTACTTC. Translation gives CASSPETGASYEQYF.

This clone appeared once. The rearrangement links TRBV7-2 to TRBJ2-1; no reliable D call. V shed 0 bases and J shed 6 bases, with 15 bases lying between them. This CDR3 spans 16 amino acids. Germline V CDR1 and CDR2: SGHTA, FQGNSA. The CDR3 sequence is CASSLAAAVASNEQFF. In DNA form, the CDR3 reads TGTGCCAGCAGCTTAGCAGCAGCTGTAGCCTCCAATGAGCAGTTCTTC. Looking up the rest from reference TRBV7-2 and TRBJ2-1 gives the full variable domain: GAGVSQSPSNKVTEKGKDVELRCDPISGHTALYWYRQSLGQGLEFLIYFQGNSAPDKSGLPSDRFSAERTGGSVSTLTIQRTQQEDSAVYLCASSLAAAVASNEQFFGPGTRLTVL.

The chain is built from TRBV11-3 and TRBJ2-3, with TRBD1 matching over 8 bases. The V and J ends lost 1 base and 4 bases, in that order; junction bases with no gene match: 10. The length of the CDR3 is 17 residues. Germline V gives CDR1 SGHNT, CDR2 YENEEA. CDR3 DNA sequence: TGTGCCAGCAGCTTAGGAGGACAGGGTATTATCGCAGATACGCAGTATTTT. It specifies CASSLGGQGIIADTQYF.

The chain carries TRBV2 and TRBJ2-1; TRBD2 agrees at 10 bases. The J segment lost 5 bases and the V segment lost 3 bases, leaving 4 bases of the junction unmatched. The CDR3 extends over 15 amino acids. The germline CDR1 and CDR2 sequences are SNHLY and FYNNEI. The CDR3 reads CASSEGTSANNEQFF. CDR3 DNA: TGTGCCAGCAGTGAGGGGACTAGCGCGAACAATGAGCAGTTCTTC.

This chain uses TRBV7-2 with TRBJ1-5; D possibly corresponds to TRBD1 (6 bases). The CDR3 runs to 15 residues. Germline CDR1 and CDR2: SGHTA and FQGNSA. Trimming shortened V by 1 base and J by 6 bases, and 13 bases separated the two germline ends. This CDR3 reads CASSLVGGASQPQHF. CDR3 coding DNA: TGTGCCAGCAGCTTAGTTGGGGGCGCGTCTCAGCCCCAGCATTTT.

This clone was recorded once. The genes are TRBV7-2 and TRBJ2-3; a weak D match, TRBD2 (5 bases). The germline V gene has CDR1 SGHTA and CDR2 FQGNSA. The CDR3 consists of 14 residues. The V end was cut by 5 bases, the J end by 3 bases, with 12 bases between. The CDR3 coding sequence is TGTGCCAGCAGCCCCGGACTGGGAACAGATACGCAGTATTTT. Translating gives CASSPGLGTDTQYF.

This sequence joins TRBV6-5 and TRBJ1-2, with 8 positions matching TRBD1. The germline V gene has CDR1 MNHEY and CDR2 SVGAGI. The CDR3 has 12 residues. With 11 bases clipped from V and 7 bases from J, the junction kept 9 bases outside the gene matches. This CDR3 is CAGSGGSSGYTF. In DNA form, the CDR3 reads TGTGCCGGATCAGGGGGCTCGAGTGGCTACACCTTC.

This chain joins TRBV27 and TRBJ1-6; TRBD1 is a possible D gene (5 bases). Trimming stripped 5 bases from V and 7 bases from J, with 21 bases between. CDR1 and CDR2 from the germline V gene are MNHEY and SMNVEV (reference sequence). This CDR3 region has 17 residues. CDR3 coding DNA: TGTGCCAGCAGTCCCTGGCCCCCAGGGACTGACAATTCACCCCTCCACTTT. It yields the protein CASSPWPPGTDNSPLHF.

This clone showed up just once. The chain combines TRBV6-4 with TRBJ1-2; TRBD1 aligns across 9 bases. This CDR3 spans 15 amino acids. The V gene's germline CDR1 is MRHNA and CDR2 SNTAGT. J lost 7 bases, V lost 0 bases, and 6 bases had no gene match. The CDR3 here is CASSDSGTGMGGYTF. DNA of the CDR3: TGTGCCAGCAGTGACTCCGGGACAGGGATGGGTGGCTACACCTTC.

The CDR3, as DNA: TGTGCCAGCAGCTTAGGAGGGACAGGGGGCAATCAGCCCCAGCATTTT. Amino acid sequence: CASSLGGTGGNQPQHF. The chain recombines TRBV11-3 with TRBJ1-5; 10 bases line up with TRBD1. This CDR3 contains 16 residues. With 1 base clipped from V and 2 bases from J, the junction kept 2 bases outside the gene matches. Germline CDR1 SGHNT, CDR2 YENEEA.

Only one count was recorded for this clone. The V and J genes are TRBV6-1 and TRBJ1-1; D is perhaps TRBD1 (6 bases). Germline-derived CDR1 and CDR2 are MNHNS and SASEGT. The CDR3 is made up of 17 amino acids. V was clipped by 1 base and J by 0 bases, with 15 bases between them. CDR3 amino acids: CASSEGLFGTLNTEAFF. The CDR3 DNA reads TGTGCCAGCAGTGAAGGTCTTTTTGGGACACTGAACACTGAAGCTTTCTTT.

The rearrangement uses TRBV6-5 and TRBJ2-7, with a weak D call TRBD1 (6 bases). Germline CDR1 MNHEY, CDR2 SVGAGI. This CDR3 has 15 amino acids. The V end lost 6 bases, the J end lost 1 base, and 16 bases lay between the germline ends. The CDR3 DNA sequence: TGTGCCAGCAGAAAACGTCGGGACATGTCCTACGAGCAGTACTTC. This codes for CASRKRRDMSYEQYF.

This chain links TRBV6-5 with TRBJ2-1, with no clear D. V was trimmed by 3 bases and J by 8 bases, leaving 8 bases between them. In germline, CDR1 is MNHEY, CDR2 SVGAGI. CDR3 length equals 12 residues. Here the CDR3 DNA reads TGTGCCAGCAGTTATTTCGAGGATGAGCAGTTCTTC. Its protein is CASSYFEDEQFF.

The chain is built from TRBV18 and TRBJ2-3, with a weak D call TRBD2 (6 bases). The germline V and J ends were trimmed by 3 bases and 2 bases, with 18 bases remaining between them. The CDR3 length is 17 residues. From germline, CDR1 is KGHSH and CDR2 LQKENI. The CDR3 region is CASSPIDMGGTTDTQYF. The CDR3 bases are TGTGCCAGCTCACCTATAGACATGGGGGGTACCACAGATACGCAGTATTTT.

The genes are TRBV18 and TRBJ1-4; 9 positions match TRBD1. The CDR3 has 15 residues. Per the germline V gene, CDR1 is KGHSH and CDR2 is LQKENI. The ends lost 6 bases at V and 4 bases at J; junction bases unmatched: 6. Here the CDR3 DNA reads TGTGCCAGCTCCCAGAAGGGACAGGGTAATGAAAAACTGTTTTTT. This encodes CASSQKGQGNEKLFF. The complete variable domain, with remaining parts taken from reference TRBV18 and TRBJ1-4, reads NAGVMQNPRHLVRRRGQEARLRCSPMKGHSHVYWYRQLPEEGLKFMVYLQKENIIDESGMPKERFSAEFPKEGPSILRIQQVVRGDSAAYFCASSQKGQGNEKLFFGSGTQLSVL.

The chain joins TRBV19 to TRBJ1-3; D is unclear. CDR1 is LNHDA and CDR2 is SQIVND in the germline V gene (reference sequence). The V end lost 0 bases, the J end lost 0 bases, and 15 bases lay between the germline ends. This CDR3 contains 18 residues. The DNA for the CDR3 is TGTGCCAGTAGTATAGACTCCTCACCCCTATACTCTGGAAACACCATATATTTT. This gives the protein CASSIDSSPLYSGNTIYF.

The chain recombines TRBV4-2 with TRBJ1-1; 7 bases agree with TRBD1. The CDR3 extends over 17 amino acids. Germline V gives CDR1 LGHNA, CDR2 YNFKEQ. V trimming: 0 bases; J trimming: 4 bases; junction bases outside the gene matches: 11. CDR3 DNA: TGTGCCAGCAGCCAAGACCCCGGACAGGTGGGTGGCACTGAAGCTTTCTTT. Translation gives CASSQDPGQVGGTEAFF.

V gene TRBV7-2 combines with J gene TRBJ2-2, with 11 bases fitting TRBD1. Trimming at V came to 4 bases and at J to 6 bases, leaving 4 bases not matched to a gene. The CDR3 runs to 15 residues. The V gene's germline CDR1 is SGHTA and CDR2 FQGNSA. CDR3 residues: CASSSSGQGAGELFF. CDR3 sequence (DNA): TGTGCCAGCAGCTCTTCGGGACAGGGGGCCGGGGAGCTGTTTTTT.